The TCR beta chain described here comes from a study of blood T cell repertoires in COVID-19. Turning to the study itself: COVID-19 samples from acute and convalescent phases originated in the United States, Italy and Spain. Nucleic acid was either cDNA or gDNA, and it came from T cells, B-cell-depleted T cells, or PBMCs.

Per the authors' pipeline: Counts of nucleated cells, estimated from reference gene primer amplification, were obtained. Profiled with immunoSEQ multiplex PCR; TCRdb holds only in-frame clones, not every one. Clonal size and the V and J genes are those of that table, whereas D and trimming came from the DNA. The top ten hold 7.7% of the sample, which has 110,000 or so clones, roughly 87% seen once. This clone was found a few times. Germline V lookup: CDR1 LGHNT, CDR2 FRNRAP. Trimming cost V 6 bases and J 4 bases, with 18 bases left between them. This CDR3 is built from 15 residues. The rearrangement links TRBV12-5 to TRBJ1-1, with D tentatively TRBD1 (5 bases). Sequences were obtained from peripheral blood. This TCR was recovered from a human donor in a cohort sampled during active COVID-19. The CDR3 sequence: CASGPQGEYLTEAFF. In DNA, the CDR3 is TGTGCTAGTGGACCCCAAGGGGAATATCTCACTGAAGCTTTCTTT.